A selection of T cell receptor beta chains follows, all from one sample in a study of cytomegalovirus exposure and HLA in healthy donors. Profiled with immunoSEQ multiplex PCR; TCRdb holds only in-frame clones, not every one. In all, the sample yields tens of thousands of clones. Sequencing used PBMCs. The receptor source for this set is a woman younger than 30 in good health and CMV-seronegative. CDR3s include the opening cysteine and the closing phenylalanine or tryptophan. Fields, in order: V gene, D gene, J gene, CDR3 DNA, CDR3 protein. The D gene is left open where the match is weak.

V gene: TRBV6-6
D gene: TRBD1
J gene: TRBJ2-7
CDR3 DNA: TGTGCCAGCAGTCAACCGGGACAGACCTACGAGCAGTACTTC
CDR3 protein: CASSQPGQTYEQYF

V gene: TRBV11-2
D gene: -
J gene: TRBJ1-1
CDR3 DNA: TGTGCCAGCAGCATCCATTTTTCCGGGACTGAAGCTTTCTTT
CDR3 protein: CASSIHFSGTEAFF

V gene: TRBV20-1
D gene: -
J gene: TRBJ2-7
CDR3 DNA: TGCAGCTCACAGGGCGCCTACGAGCAGTACTTC
CDR3 protein: CSSQGAYEQYF

V gene: TRBV2
D gene: -
J gene: TRBJ1-5
CDR3 DNA: TGTGCCAGCAGTCGACACGGACAGATCAATCAGCCCCAGCATTTT
CDR3 protein: CASSRHGQINQPQHF

V gene: TRBV18
D gene: -
J gene: TRBJ1-2
CDR3 DNA: TGTGCCAGCTCACGCGACAGGACCTATGGCTACACCTTC
CDR3 protein: CASSRDRTYGYTF

V gene: TRBV27
D gene: TRBD2
J gene: TRBJ2-3
CDR3 DNA: TGTGCCAGCAGTCCACGGACTAGCGGGACAGATACGCAGTATTTT
CDR3 protein: CASSPRTSGTDTQYF

V gene: TRBV5-1
D gene: TRBD1
J gene: TRBJ2-4
CDR3 DNA: TGCGCCAGCAGCGAACGGACAGGGGAAAACATTCAGTACTTC
CDR3 protein: CASSERTGENIQYF

V gene: TRBV6-5
D gene: TRBD1
J gene: TRBJ2-1
CDR3 DNA: TGTGCCAGCAGTTACAACAGGGGACCGGGAAATGAGCAGTTCTTC
CDR3 protein: CASSYNRGPGNEQFF

V gene: TRBV6-1
D gene: TRBD1
J gene: TRBJ2-2
CDR3 DNA: TGTGCCAGCAGTACAGGGGTGCCCGGGGAGCTGTTTTTT
CDR3 protein: CASSTGVPGELFF

V gene: TRBV7-7
D gene: -
J gene: TRBJ2-7
CDR3 DNA: TGTGCCAGCAGCTTAAGTCCAGGGTCCTACGAGCAGTACTTC
CDR3 protein: CASSLSPGSYEQYF

V gene: TRBV5-1
D gene: -
J gene: TRBJ1-3
CDR3 DNA: TGCGCCAGCAGCCCGGAACCGTCAGGGGCCGGAAACACCATATATTTT
CDR3 protein: CASSPEPSGAGNTIYF

V gene: TRBV15
D gene: TRBD1
J gene: TRBJ1-5
CDR3 DNA: TGTGCCACCAGCAGACGGACAGGTAATCAGCCCCAGCATTTT
CDR3 protein: CATSRRTGNQPQHF

V gene: TRBV7-8
D gene: TRBD1
J gene: TRBJ1-1
CDR3 DNA: TGTGCCAGCAGCCCCAAAAGGGACAGCGAAGCTTTCTTT
CDR3 protein: CASSPKRDSEAFF

V gene: TRBV6-4
D gene: -
J gene: TRBJ2-1
CDR3 DNA: TGTGCCAGCAGTGACGGGAGTGGGTCCTACAATGAGCAGTTCTTC
CDR3 protein: CASSDGSGSYNEQFF

V gene: TRBV6-5
D gene: TRBD2
J gene: TRBJ2-7
CDR3 DNA: TGTGCCAGCAAGAGAGGACTAGCGGGGTCTTACGAGCAGTACTTC
CDR3 protein: CASKRGLAGSYEQYF

V gene: TRBV5-1
D gene: -
J gene: TRBJ1-2
CDR3 DNA: TGCGCCAGCAGCTTTCGGCAGGCTACCTATGGCTACACCTTC
CDR3 protein: CASSFRQATYGYTF

V gene: TRBV9
D gene: -
J gene: TRBJ2-5
CDR3 DNA: TGTGCCAGCAGCGTCAGTTCTTCACCGGGAGAGAACCAGTACTTC
CDR3 protein: CASSVSSSPGENQYF

V gene: TRBV19
D gene: TRBD1
J gene: TRBJ1-5
CDR3 DNA: TGTGCCAGTAGTCGCCTCCTGGACAGGGTAGGACAGCCCCAGCATTTT
CDR3 protein: CASSRLLDRVGQPQHF

V gene: TRBV6-1
D gene: -
J gene: TRBJ2-7
CDR3 DNA: TGTGCCAGCGCCGCGGGGCGTACCTACGAGCAGTACTTC
CDR3 protein: CASAAGRTYEQYF

V gene: TRBV11-2
D gene: -
J gene: TRBJ1-2
CDR3 DNA: TGTGCCAGCAGCCGATTCATGAGTTATGGCTACACCTTC
CDR3 protein: CASSRFMSYGYTF

V gene: TRBV5-6
D gene: TRBD2
J gene: TRBJ2-1
CDR3 DNA: TGTGCCAGCAGCTCCCCTCGAGCGGGAGTCAATGAGCAGTTCTTC
CDR3 protein: CASSSPRAGVNEQFF

V gene: TRBV4-2
D gene: TRBD2
J gene: TRBJ2-5
CDR3 DNA: TGTGCCAGCAGCCTGGGGCTAGCGGGAGGGGAGCGGGAGACCCAGTACTTC
CDR3 protein: CASSLGLAGGERETQYF

V gene: TRBV7-9
D gene: -
J gene: TRBJ2-2
CDR3 DNA: TGTGCCAGCAGCTTAGCACTACGGACAGTCCCGACCGGGGAGCTGTTTTTT
CDR3 protein: CASSLALRTVPTGELFF

V gene: TRBV28
D gene: -
J gene: TRBJ1-4
CDR3 DNA: TGTGCCAGCAGTCGGAATGAAAAACTGTTTTTT
CDR3 protein: CASSRNEKLFF

V gene: TRBV6-1
D gene: TRBD2
J gene: TRBJ2-2
CDR3 DNA: TGTGCCAGCACCACCGGGACTAGCGATACCGGGGAGCTGTTTTTT
CDR3 protein: CASTTGTSDTGELFF